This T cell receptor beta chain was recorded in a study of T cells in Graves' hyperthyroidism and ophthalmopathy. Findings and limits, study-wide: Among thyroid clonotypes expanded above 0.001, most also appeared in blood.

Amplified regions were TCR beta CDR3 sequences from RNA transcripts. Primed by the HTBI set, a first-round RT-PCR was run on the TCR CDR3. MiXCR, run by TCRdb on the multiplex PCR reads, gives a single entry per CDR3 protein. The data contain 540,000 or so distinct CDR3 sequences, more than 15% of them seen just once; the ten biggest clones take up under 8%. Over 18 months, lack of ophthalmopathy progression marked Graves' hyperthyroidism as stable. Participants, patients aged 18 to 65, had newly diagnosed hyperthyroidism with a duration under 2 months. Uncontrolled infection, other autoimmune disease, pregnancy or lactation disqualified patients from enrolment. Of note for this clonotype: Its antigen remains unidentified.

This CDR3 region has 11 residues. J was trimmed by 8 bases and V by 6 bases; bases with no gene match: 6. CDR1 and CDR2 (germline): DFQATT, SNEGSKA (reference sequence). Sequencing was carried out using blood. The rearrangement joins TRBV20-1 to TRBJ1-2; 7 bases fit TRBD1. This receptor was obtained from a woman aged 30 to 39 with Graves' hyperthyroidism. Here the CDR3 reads CSAETGDGYTF. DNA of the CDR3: TGCAGTGCAGAAACAGGGGACGGCTACACCTTC.